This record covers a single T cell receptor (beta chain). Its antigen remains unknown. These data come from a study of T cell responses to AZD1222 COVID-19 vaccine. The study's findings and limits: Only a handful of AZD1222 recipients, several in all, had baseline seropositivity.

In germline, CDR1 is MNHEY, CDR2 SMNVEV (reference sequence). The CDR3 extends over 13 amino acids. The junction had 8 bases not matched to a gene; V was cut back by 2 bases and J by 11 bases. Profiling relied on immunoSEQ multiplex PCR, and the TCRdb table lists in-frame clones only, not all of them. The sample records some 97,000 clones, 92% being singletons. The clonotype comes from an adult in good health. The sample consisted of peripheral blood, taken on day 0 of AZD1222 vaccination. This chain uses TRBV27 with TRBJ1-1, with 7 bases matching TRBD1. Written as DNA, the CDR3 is TGTGCCAGCAGTTTAAAGGGAGACAGGGCTGCTTTCTTT. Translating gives CASSLKGDRAAFF.